This record looks at one TCR beta chain sequence and its context. No antigen is known for it. This sample is part of a study of PD-1 blockade in classical Hodgkin lymphoma. This CDR3 has 16 amino acids. Trimming cost V 0 bases and J 2 bases; bases outside gene matches: 4. The germline CDR1 and CDR2 sequences are MGHRA and YSYEKL. Time point given: cycle 4 day 1 (C4D1), after more than five weeks of nivolumab. There was relapse after autologous stem cell transplantation in every patient, and there was variation in brentuximab vedotin exposure. Complete response, partial response or progressive disease constituted the best response categories observed. The data were produced by immunoSEQ multiplex PCR, yet TCRdb's version contains in-frame clones alone and is incomplete. The sample lists tens of thousands of clones; roughly nine tenths were seen once. General observations from the study: Prior to therapy, complete responders displayed diversity much like that of newly diagnosed patients.

The source material was peripheral blood mononuclear cells (PBMCs), sampled before the fourth cycle of nivolumab. The rearrangement uses TRBV4-1 and TRBJ2-1; 7 nucleotides line up with TRBD2. This sequence originates from a human donor with classical Hodgkin lymphoma. This CDR3 reads CASSQDGSGAYNEQFF. CDR3 nucleotide sequence: TGCGCCAGCAGCCAAGACGGAAGCGGGGCCTACAATGAGCAGTTCTTC.